Listed below are T cell receptor beta chains from one sample, sequenced in a study of blood T cell repertoires in COVID-19. The table came from immunoSEQ multiplex PCR; TCRdb's copy has only in-frame clones and leaves some out. The data contain 100,000 to 150,000 clones, roughly nine tenths of them singletons. The sequencing sample was made of peripheral blood. The receptors shown here come from a man in his 60s with COVID-19, enrolled during active disease. Each CDR3 is given with its conserved first and last residue. Fields, in order: J gene, clone size, D gene, V gene, CDR3 protein, CDR3 DNA. D genes are given only for firm matches. For some rows the clone size is stated as once, few or many, or as a class when expanded; others skip it.

j_gene: TRBJ1-2; abundance: NA; d_gene: TRBD1; v_gene: TRBV30; CDR3aa: CAWSGTGGGGYTF; CDR3nt: TGTGCCTGGAGTGGTACAGGGGGGGGTGGCTACACCTTC
j_gene: TRBJ2-1; abundance: NA; d_gene: NA; v_gene: TRBV24-1; CDR3aa: CATSDPPGRGGYNEQFF; CDR3nt: TGTGCCACCAGTGACCCCCCGGGGAGGGGGGGCTACAATGAGCAGTTCTTC
j_gene: TRBJ2-2; abundance: once; d_gene: TRBD2; v_gene: TRBV25-1; CDR3aa: CASSGTSGSTVELFF; CDR3nt: TGTGCCAGCAGTGGGACTAGCGGGAGTACCGTGGAGCTGTTTTTT
j_gene: TRBJ1-5; abundance: NA; d_gene: TRBD1; v_gene: TRBV19; CDR3aa: CASSMLTGGNQPQHF; CDR3nt: TGTGCCAGTAGTATGCTAACAGGGGGCAATCAGCCCCAGCATTTT
j_gene: TRBJ2-7; abundance: NA; d_gene: NA; v_gene: TRBV5-5; CDR3aa: CASSLGYSYEQYF; CDR3nt: TGTGCCAGCAGCTTGGGCTACTCCTACGAGCAGTACTTC
j_gene: TRBJ2-5; abundance: once; d_gene: NA; v_gene: TRBV18; CDR3aa: CASSPSGRQETQYF; CDR3nt: TGTGCCAGCTCACCCTCAGGGAGGCAAGAGACCCAGTACTTC
j_gene: TRBJ1-1; abundance: NA; d_gene: TRBD1; v_gene: TRBV6-5; CDR3aa: CASSQGANSEAFF; CDR3nt: TGTGCCAGCAGTCAGGGGGCCAATTCTGAAGCTTTCTTT
j_gene: TRBJ2-3; abundance: NA; d_gene: NA; v_gene: TRBV6-5; CDR3aa: CASSSLKDTQYF; CDR3nt: TGTGCCAGCAGTTCTCTAAAGGATACGCAGTATTTT
j_gene: TRBJ1-4; abundance: NA; d_gene: TRBD1; v_gene: TRBV5-5; CDR3aa: CASSPRTGGDGEKLFF; CDR3nt: TGTGCCAGCAGCCCGCGGACAGGGGGCGACGGAGAAAAACTGTTTTTT
j_gene: TRBJ1-1; abundance: once; d_gene: NA; v_gene: TRBV6-5; CDR3aa: CASSYSGEGTEAFF; CDR3nt: TGTGCCAGCAGTTACTCTGGGGAGGGCACTGAAGCTTTCTTT
j_gene: TRBJ1-1; abundance: NA; d_gene: TRBD1; v_gene: TRBV29-1; CDR3aa: CSFLGQANTEAFF; CDR3nt: TGCAGCTTCCTCGGACAGGCGAACACTGAAGCTTTCTTT
j_gene: TRBJ2-7; abundance: NA; d_gene: TRBD2; v_gene: TRBV24-1; CDR3aa: CATSGPVSGRNSYEQYF; CDR3nt: TGTGCCACCAGTGGCCCCGTTAGCGGGAGAAACTCCTACGAGCAGTACTTC
j_gene: TRBJ1-5; abundance: NA; d_gene: TRBD1; v_gene: TRBV25-1; CDR3aa: CASSDESTGTGQNQPQHF; CDR3nt: TGTGCCAGCAGTGATGAATCGACCGGGACAGGGCAAAATCAGCCCCAGCATTTT
j_gene: TRBJ1-1; abundance: NA; d_gene: NA; v_gene: TRBV13; CDR3aa: CASSLREEAFF; CDR3nt: TGTGCCAGCAGCTTACGGGAAGAAGCTTTCTTT
j_gene: TRBJ2-1; abundance: once; d_gene: TRBD2; v_gene: TRBV28; CDR3aa: CASRFLSRTSRHNEQFF; CDR3nt: TGTGCCAGCAGGTTCCTATCGAGGACTAGCAGACACAATGAGCAGTTCTTC